Listed below are T cell receptor beta chains from one sample, sequenced in a study of T cell changes during pregnancy in multiple sclerosis. Clones were sequenced by immunoSEQ multiplex PCR, and TCRdb holds only the in-frame ones, with some missing. This table holds 55,000 to 85,000 clones, roughly nine tenths found once. The source was peripheral blood, collected after pregnancy. Receptors originate from a female donor with multiple sclerosis, enrolled in a pregnancy study. The conserved cysteine and the conserved F or W are not part of the CDR3 here.

TRBV12-5 ASAVGTGGFTDTQY
TRBV27 ASSLRQGQYEQY
TRBV2 ASLRAAETQY
TRBV7-9 ASSPRLRLLTTDNEQF
TRBV29-1 SVARGATEQF
TRBV4-1 ASSPDTGKDGYT
TRBV6-4 ASSPLAGGINEQF
TRBV10-2 ASNFLAGDETQY
TRBV7-3 ASSSRDRVGTDTQY
TRBV6-4 ASSDGAGGTGELF
TRBV7-9 ASSSEEKLF
TRBV18 ASSPGLLSLEQY
TRBV6-5 ASSYLDREGYGYT
TRBV14 ASSSFDSPDTDTQY
TRBV7-6 ASSATGPPNYGYT
TRBV30 AWSPTGGVDTIY
TRBV5-4 ASSPGTSGRTDTQY
TRBV5-5 ASSSPGQGVYEQY
TRBV4-2 ASTGLAVLHGDNEQF
TRBV28 ASSPPDRDAGEQF
TRBV7-9 ASSLGTSDEQF
TRBV19 ASTNRDSFYGYT